Below, 22 T cell receptor beta chains from the same sample are listed, as sequenced in a study of CD8+ T cells in alopecia areata. Extraction and reverse transcription of RNA yielded cDNA as the sequencing template. Assay used: immunoSEQ multiplex PCR; TCRdb lists only in-frame clones, some missing. Here the sample spans over 150,000 clones, around three fifths being singletons. As for treatment: oral pan-JAK inhibitor, 5-10 mg twice daily. Source: CD8+ T cells sorted from blood, taken at week 24, from a patient treated with tofacitinib. Receptors originate from a human donor with alopecia areata.

The chain couples TRBV11-1 to TRBJ2-2, with D maybe TRBD2 (7 bases). The CDR3 is made up of 16 amino acids. Trimming shortened V by 5 bases and J by 2 bases, and 15 bases separated the two germline ends. Germline V lookup: CDR1 SGHAT, CDR2 FQDESV (reference sequence). CDR3 amino acids: CASSTRGGANTGELFF. The CDR3 nucleotides are TGTGCCAGCAGCACACGTGGGGGGGCTAACACCGGGGAGCTGTTTTTT.

The chain links TRBV27 to TRBJ2-7; 9 bases are a match to TRBD1. The ends lost 3 bases at V and 0 bases at J; junction bases unmatched: 12. Germline values: CDR1 MNHEY, CDR2 SMNVEV (reference sequence). The CDR3 consists of 18 residues. The CDR3: CASSLNHPGQGYSYEQYF. CDR3 nucleotide sequence: TGTGCCAGCAGTTTGAATCATCCGGGACAGGGTTACTCCTACGAGCAGTACTTC.

This chain joins TRBV6-5 and TRBJ1-4, with a possible D match to TRBD1 (6 bases). CDR1 is MNHEY and CDR2 is SVGAGI in the germline V gene. Trimming left V 2 bases short and J 7 bases short, with 8 bases between. There are 13 residues in the CDR3. DNA of the CDR3: TGTGCCAGCAGTTACACAGGGATTGAAAAACTGTTTTTT. This codes for CASSYTGIEKLFF.

There are a few counts of this clone. The V and J genes are TRBV2 and TRBJ2-3, with 7 bases identical to TRBD1. J was trimmed by 0 bases and V by 6 bases; bases with no gene match: 6. The length of the CDR3 is 15 residues. Germline V gene lookup returns CDR1 SNHLY and CDR2 FYNNEI. The CDR3, as DNA: TGTGCCAGCAGCCACGGGACAGCAAGCACAGATACGCAGTATTTT. Protein: CASSHGTASTDTQYF.

The chain recombines TRBV4-1 with TRBJ1-1; D might be TRBD1 (6 bases). The CDR3 has 16 amino acids. Deletions cut 4 bases from V and 4 bases from J, with 19 bases between. The germline V gene has CDR1 MGHRA and CDR2 YSYEKL. The DNA for the CDR3 is TGCGCCAGCAGCCCGACCACCTCAGGGGTCTCCACTGAAGCTTTCTTT. Translated: CASSPTTSGVSTEAFF.

V and J are TRBV15 and TRBJ2-1; D gene unclear. Per germline, CDR1 LNHNV and CDR2 YYDKDF (reference sequence). This CDR3 is 13 amino acids long. V dropped 2 bases and J dropped 4 bases, with 6 bases sitting between them. Here the CDR3 reads CATSRTDYNEQFF. The CDR3 region has the DNA TGTGCCACCAGCAGAACAGATTACAATGAGCAGTTCTTC.

This chain uses TRBV15 with TRBJ1-5; D might be TRBD1 (5 bases). V shed 1 base and J shed 7 bases, with 8 bases lying between them. CDR1 and CDR2 from the germline V gene are LNHNV and YYDKDF (reference sequence). The CDR3 is 13 residues long. The CDR3: CATSRGGGQPQHF. The DNA for the CDR3 is TGTGCCACCAGCAGAGGGGGGGGGCAGCCCCAGCATTTT. The full variable domain, in which reference TRBV15 and TRBJ1-5 provide the parts outside the CDR3, is DAMVIQNPRYQVTQFGKPVTLSCSQTLNHNVMYWYQQKSSQAPKLLFHYYDKDFNNEADTPDNFQSRRPNTSFCFLDIRSPGLGDTAMYLCATSRGGGQPQHFGDGTRLSIL.

CDR3: CAISDSGQRNTEAFF. CDR3 bases: TGTGCCATCAGTGACTCAGGACAGAGGAACACTGAAGCTTTCTTT. This rearrangement joins TRBV10-3 to TRBJ1-1; maybe TRBD1 (6 bases). The CDR3 is 15 amino acids. Germline-derived CDR1 and CDR2 are ENHRY and SYGVKD. V was pared by 3 bases and J by 1 base, with 12 bases between.

This sequence joins TRBV15 and TRBJ1-4; tentative D call: TRBD1 (5 bases). The V gene lost 7 bases and the J gene lost 3 bases, with 12 bases spanning the gap. The CDR3 length is 14 residues. Germline V gives CDR1 LNHNV, CDR2 YYDKDF (reference sequence). CDR3 coding DNA: TGTGCCACCACGCTTTTGGGGGCTAATGAAAAACTGTTTTTT. It codes for CATTLLGANEKLFF.

This clone showed up just a few times. The V gene is TRBV6-5, the J gene TRBJ2-5, with D possibly being TRBD2 (6 bases). V gave up 2 bases and J gave up 4 bases, with 11 bases separating them. CDR1 is MNHEY and CDR2 is SVGAGI in the germline V gene. This CDR3 is built from 14 residues. The CDR3 here is CASSYAPSVETQYF. As DNA, the CDR3 is TGTGCCAGCAGTTACGCTCCTAGCGTAGAGACCCAGTACTTC.

The table lists this clone with a few counts. J is TRBJ2-7 and V is TRBV4-1; D not resolved. CDR3 size: 16 residues. The germline gives CDR1 MGHRA, CDR2 YSYEKL. The V end was cut by 1 base, the J end by 3 bases, with 16 bases between. The CDR3 is CASSQVLGRPHYEQYF. The CDR3 DNA sequence: TGCGCCAGCAGCCAAGTCTTAGGGCGGCCCCACTACGAGCAGTACTTC.

The chain carries TRBV9 and TRBJ1-2; D is unclear. The V gene lost 3 bases and the J gene lost 0 bases, with 9 bases spanning the gap. There are 14 residues in the CDR3. The germline CDR1 and CDR2 sequences are SGDLS and YYNGEE. CDR3: CASSATTANYGYTF. The DNA of the CDR3 is TGTGCCAGCAGCGCAACGACGGCTAACTATGGCTACACCTTC. The entire variable domain, with the rest obtained from reference TRBV9 and TRBJ1-2, is as follows: DSGVTQTPKHLITATGQRVTLRCSPRSGDLSVYWYQQSLDQGLQFLIQYYNGEERAKGNILERFSAQQFPDLHSELNLSSLELGDSALYFCASSATTANYGYTFGSGTRLTVV.

The chain combines TRBV6-6 with TRBJ1-5; the D is unclear. Germline V gene data show CDR1 as MNHNY and CDR2 as SVGAGI (reference sequence). The CDR3 is made up of 16 amino acids. V lost 7 bases, J lost 5 bases, and 21 bases lay in between. The DNA of the CDR3 is TGTGCCAGCATAGAGCAGCCCGCGAGGGATGATCAGCCCCAGCATTTT. Its protein is CASIEQPARDDQPQHF.

The chain carries TRBV6-5 and TRBJ1-6; 8 bases match TRBD1. Germline V lookup: CDR1 MNHEY, CDR2 SVGAGI. The CDR3 consists of 14 residues. The trim removed 5 bases at V and 9 bases at J, leaving 6 bases unmatched. The CDR3 reads CASSLQGEGSPLHF. The CDR3 coding sequence is TGTGCCAGCAGTCTACAGGGGGAAGGTTCACCCCTCCACTTT.

This clone was seen only a few times. This chain joins TRBV29-1 and TRBJ1-2; D is undetermined. Trimming removed 7 bases from V and 4 bases from J, with 13 bases in between. The CDR3 runs 12 residues. Germline V gene data show CDR1 as SQVTM and CDR2 as ANQGSEA. The chain's CDR3 is CSADPILYGYTF. For the CDR3, the DNA is TGCAGCGCCGACCCCATTCTCTATGGCTACACCTTC. Drawing the rest from reference TRBV29-1 and TRBJ1-2, the complete variable domain is SAVISQKPSRDICQRGTSLTIQCQVDSQVTMMFWYRQQPGQSLTLIATANQGSEATYESGFVIDKFPISRPNLTFSTLTVSNMSPEDSSIYLCSADPILYGYTFGSGTRLTVV.

The chain's CDR3 is CASSSLGQPQHF. In nucleotides, the CDR3 is TGTGCCAGCAGCTCCTTAGGGCAGCCCCAGCATTTT. The chain couples TRBV7-8 to TRBJ1-5; D is unresolved. The V gene lost 4 bases and the J gene lost 7 bases, with 8 bases spanning the gap. Germline V gene lookup returns CDR1 SGHVS and CDR2 FQNEAQ. This CDR3 contains 12 residues.

The V call is TRBV9, the J call TRBJ2-3; 16 nucleotides match TRBD2. Trimming removed 3 bases from V and 2 bases from J; junction bases left unmatched: 6. Germline V gene data show CDR1 as SGDLS and CDR2 as YYNGEE. The CDR3 loop spans 18 amino acids. The CDR3 nucleotides are TGTGCCAGCAGCGCGGGACTAGCGGGGGGGCCCGCCACAGATACGCAGTATTTT. This translates into CASSAGLAGGPATDTQYF.

This clone was seen only a few times. V and J are TRBV30 and TRBJ2-2; D possibly corresponds to TRBD2 (5 bases). V lost 7 bases and J 7 bases, leaving 22 bases between the germline ends. Germline V gene sequence: CDR1 GTSNPN, CDR2 SVGIG (reference sequence). The CDR3 loop spans 15 amino acids. CDR3 sequence: CAYPLEGSEVGELFF. CDR3 nucleotides: TGTGCCTACCCTCTCGAGGGATCTGAAGTCGGGGAGCTGTTTTTT.

The chain joins TRBV14 to TRBJ1-2; 9 nucleotides agree with TRBD1. The germline V gene encodes CDR1 SGHDN and CDR2 FVKESK. With 3 bases clipped from V and 7 bases from J, the junction kept 6 bases outside the gene matches. The length of the CDR3 is 14 residues. The CDR3 protein is CASSHVTGGSGYTF. CDR3 DNA sequence: TGTGCCAGCAGCCACGTGACAGGGGGGTCTGGCTACACCTTC.

The chain joins TRBV15 to TRBJ2-7; no clear D. The CDR3 is made up of 15 amino acids. Trimming took off 4 bases at V and 2 bases at J, with 15 bases between the two ends. Germline CDR1 and CDR2: LNHNV and YYDKDF (reference sequence). The CDR3 reads CATSTQPGTPYEQYF. The CDR3 DNA is TGTGCCACCAGCACCCAGCCGGGCACCCCCTACGAGCAGTACTTC.

This clone has more than one count but fewer than ten. Here the CDR3 reads CASGSGNGGVEQFF. In nucleotides, the CDR3 is TGTGCTAGTGGGTCCGGGAATGGAGGGGTGGAGCAGTTCTTC. V is TRBV12-5 and J is TRBJ2-1; a weak D match, TRBD2 (6 bases). Trimming removed 6 bases from V and 10 bases from J, with 19 bases in between. CDR1 is LGHNT and CDR2 is FRNRAP in the germline V gene. This CDR3 is built from 14 residues. Complete variable domain (other parts from reference TRBV12-5 and TRBJ2-1): DARVTQTPRHKVTEMGQEVTMRCQPILGHNTVFWYRQTMMQGLELLAYFRNRAPLDDSGMPKDRFSAEMPDATLATLKIQPSEPRDSAVYFCASGSGNGGVEQFFGPGTRLTVL.

The chain is built from TRBV7-9 and TRBJ1-5; D is undetermined. The CDR3 covers 13 residues. Germline V gene sequence: CDR1 SEHNR, CDR2 FQNEAQ (reference sequence). Trimming stripped 6 bases from V and 0 bases from J, with 6 bases between. The CDR3, as DNA: TGTGCCAGCAGTTTCTCTAGCAATCAGCCCCAGCATTTT. Its translation is CASSFSSNQPQHF.